These 32 T cell receptor beta chains were all obtained from the same sample, sequenced in a study of HIV-infected children after antiretroviral therapy interruption. The TCR library was built from RNA with a 3' RACE protocol and unique molecular identifiers. Via MiXCR, TCRdb re-called the 3' RACE reads, giving one row per CDR3 protein. Of 70,000 to 90,000 distinct CDR3 sequences listed, about 6.9% are singletons. Stated treatment: PENTA 11 planned treatment interruption arm or continuous ART arm. The specimen comprised CD45RA+ CD4+ T cells from PBMCs, pooled from several time points, sampled from a donor given antiretroviral therapy, either interrupted or continuous. Subset noted: naive CD4+ CD45RA+ CD45RO- T cells. The origin of the receptors is a pool of human donors with HIV.

This clonotype was observed at least ten times. J is TRBJ1-3 and V is TRBV6-6; weak D call: TRBD1 (6 bases). This CDR3 region has 15 residues. The V and J ends lost 8 bases and 16 bases respectively, with 30 bases between them. CDR1 and CDR2 (germline): MNHNY, SVGAGI (reference sequence). The CDR3 DNA sequence: TGTGCCAGCGGTGATAAGGACAGTTCTGGAAATACGCTCTATTTT. Translation: CASGDKDSSGNTLYF.

This clonotype was seen many times. V usage is TRBV18 and J usage is TRBJ1-1; D unclear. Germline assignment: CDR1 KGHSH and CDR2 LQKENI. The CDR3 is 16 residues long. The V gene lost 0 bases and the J gene lost 0 bases, with 11 bases spanning the gap. The DNA for the CDR3 is TGTGCCAGCTCACCACCGAACTTACGGCTGAACACTGAAGCTTTCTTT. Protein product: CASSPPNLRLNTEAFF.

There are many counts of this clonotype. V usage is TRBV30 and J usage is TRBJ1-2, with 7 bases that match TRBD1. With V trimmed by 2 bases and J by 4 bases, 1 base remained unmatched. The CDR3 spans 12 residues. In germline, CDR1 is GTSNPN, CDR2 SVGIG (reference sequence). CDR3 region: CAWSRGPYGYTF. In nucleotides, the CDR3 is TGTGCCTGGAGTAGGGGGCCCTATGGCTACACCTTC.

This clonotype occurred many times. The rearrangement joins TRBV20-1 to TRBJ2-1; TRBD2 aligns across 11 bases. This CDR3 spans 15 amino acids. The germline V gene encodes CDR1 DFQATT and CDR2 SNEGSKA (reference sequence). Germline trimming cut 0 bases from V and 4 bases from J; bases unmatched to any gene: 2. The CDR3 loop is CSARDLAGGYNEQFF. CDR3 nucleotides: TGCAGTGCTAGAGACCTAGCGGGGGGTTACAATGAGCAGTTCTTC.

This clonotype was seen a handful of times. V usage is TRBV28 and J usage is TRBJ2-7; tentatively, D is TRBD1 or TRBD2 (5 bases each). Trimming shortened V by 10 bases and J by 2 bases, and 12 bases separated the two germline ends. CDR3 length: 12 residues. From germline, CDR1 is MDHEN and CDR2 SYDVKM. CDR3 amino acids: CATRGVAYEQYF. CDR3 DNA: TGTGCCACCCGGGGCGTCGCCTACGAGCAGTACTTC.

This clonotype was found a few times. A much larger clone differs by one base, so this may be a read error. The CDR3 carries no conserved terminal phenylalanine or tryptophan, so it likely arises from a read error. The chain employs TRBV18 and TRBJ1-2; TRBD1 matches 7 bases. This CDR3 has 14 amino acids. Germline V gives CDR1 KGHSH, CDR2 LQKENI. With V trimmed by 3 bases and J by 3 bases, 4 bases remained unmatched. The DNA of the CDR3 is TGTGCCAGCTCACCGCTCACAGGGGACTATGGCTACACCTCC. Its protein is CASSPLTGDYGYTS.

J is TRBJ2-5 and V is TRBV12-3 or TRBV12-4, with TRBD2 matching 8 bases. V shed 5 bases, J shed 2 bases, and the junction held 7 bases outside the gene matches. The CDR3 sequence is 15 residues long. CDR3 nucleotides: TGTGCCAGCAGTCCTTCGGGGGGGAGTCAAGAGACCCAGTACTTC. This codes for CASSPSGGSQETQYF.

Many counts were recorded for this clonotype. The V gene is TRBV30, the J gene TRBJ1-2, with TRBD1 as a possible D gene (6 bases). The V end lost 6 bases, the J end lost 8 bases, and 13 bases lay between the germline ends. This CDR3 has 11 amino acids. Germline CDR1 is GTSNPN and CDR2 is SVGIG (reference sequence). The CDR3 loop reads CACHRDGGYTF. The CDR3 DNA reads as TGTGCCTGTCACAGGGACGGGGGCTACACCTTC. The whole variable domain, filled in from reference TRBV30 and TRBJ1-2, reads SQTIHQWPATLVQPVGSPLSLECTVEGTSNPNLYWYRQAAGRGLQLLFYSVGIGQISSEVPQNLSASRPQDRQFILSSKKLLLSDSGFYLCACHRDGGYTFGSGTRLTVV.

This clonotype is medium-sized (0.01 to 0.1%) in the sample. The chain couples TRBV15 to TRBJ1-2; 7 nucleotides line up with TRBD1. Germline CDR1 reads LNHNV; CDR2 reads YYDKDF (reference sequence). With 0 bases clipped from V and 0 bases from J, the junction kept 7 bases outside the gene matches. This CDR3 is 17 amino acids long. The CDR3 spells CATSREWKGGANYGYTF. The CDR3 DNA follows: TGTGCCACCAGCAGAGAATGGAAAGGGGGCGCTAACTATGGCTACACCTTC.

This clonotype was observed at least ten times. V gene TRBV20-1 combines with J gene TRBJ2-7; 9 nucleotides match TRBD2. CDR3 size: 15 residues. The germline V gene encodes CDR1 DFQATT and CDR2 SNEGSKA (reference sequence). Trimming at V came to 2 bases and at J to 7 bases, leaving 12 bases not matched to a gene. CDR3 sequence: CSARRSLAGQGEQYF. The CDR3 DNA is TGCAGTGCTAGAAGGTCACTAGCGGGCCAGGGGGAGCAGTACTTC.

This clonotype was detected only a few times. V usage is TRBV18 and J usage is TRBJ1-5; 9 nucleotides line up with TRBD1. The CDR3 consists of 16 residues. Germline lookup yields CDR1 KGHSH and CDR2 LQKENI. V lost 5 bases to trimming and J lost 4 bases; unmatched junction nucleotides: 9. The CDR3 loop is CASSSTRDRDNQPQHF. The CDR3, as DNA: TGTGCCAGCTCATCAACAAGGGACAGGGATAATCAGCCCCAGCATTTT.

In its sample, this clonotype was seen a few times. V usage is TRBV5-6 and J usage is TRBJ2-6; D is ambiguous. The germline CDR1 and CDR2 sequences are SGHDT and YYEEEE. This CDR3 has 17 residues. With 0 bases removed from V and 0 bases from J, the gap between germline ends came to 10 bases. CDR3 protein: CASSLAALISGANVLTF. CDR3 DNA sequence: TGTGCCAGCAGCTTGGCAGCCCTCATCTCTGGGGCCAACGTCCTGACTTTC. The variable domain in full, with the rest retrieved from reference TRBV5-6 and TRBJ2-6, is DAGVTQSPTHLIKTRGQQVTLRCSPKSGHDTVSWYQQALGQGPQFIFQYYEEEERQRGNFPDRFSGHQFPNYSSELNVNALLLGDSALYLCASSLAALISGANVLTFGAGSRLTVL.

Concerning this clonotype itself: One end of the junction is discordant with germline, which a read error may explain. The rearrangement links TRBV7-4 to TRBJ2-5, with D possibly matching TRBD2 (6 bases). CDR1 is SGHVT and CDR2 is SQSDAQ in the germline V gene. The CDR3 extends over 14 amino acids. This CDR3 is CASSFGLGGDTQYF. The CDR3 coding sequence is TGTGCCAGCAGTTTCGGACTGGGGGGAGACACCCAGTACTTT.

This clonotype was picked up many times. The chain combines TRBV12-5 with TRBJ1-1, with D maybe TRBD1 (6 bases). Germline lookup yields CDR1 LGHNT and CDR2 FRNRAP. The V gene lost 5 bases and the J gene lost 1 base, with 14 bases spanning the gap. The CDR3 totals 15 residues. The CDR3 protein is CASGPSGVPNTEAFF. CDR3 bases: TGTGCTAGTGGTCCTTCAGGGGTCCCGAACACTGAAGCTTTCTTT.

CDR3 DNA: TGTGCCAGTAGTAACCCGGGACTAGCGGGAGGGCGCGACGAGCAGTACTTC. It specifies CASSNPGLAGGRDEQYF. The chain is built from TRBV19 and TRBJ2-7; 16 nucleotides match TRBD2. V shed 4 bases, J shed 5 bases, and the junction held 8 bases outside the gene matches. The V gene's germline CDR1 is LNHDA and CDR2 SQIVND (reference sequence). This CDR3 comprises 17 residues.

There are many counts of this clonotype. CDR3 protein: CASQVGVGSYNEQFF. In DNA, the CDR3 is TGCGCCAGCCAAGTTGGGGTTGGTTCCTACAATGAGCAGTTCTTC. This chain joins TRBV5-1 and TRBJ2-1; no clear D gene. With 7 bases removed from V and 1 base from J, the gap between germline ends came to 15 bases. This CDR3 is 15 amino acids long. CDR1 is SGHRS, CDR2 YFSETQ, per germline. Full variable domain (outside the CDR3, taken from reference TRBV5-1 and TRBJ2-1): KAGVTQTPRYLIKTRGQQVTLSCSPISGHRSVSWYQQTPGQGLQFLFEYFSETQRNKGNFPGRFSGRQFSNSRSEMNVSTLELGDSALYLCASQVGVGSYNEQFFGPGTRLTVL.

This clonotype appeared once. The chain combines TRBV30 with TRBJ2-1; 13 bases match TRBD2. The CDR3 consists of 15 residues. V gave up 3 bases and J gave up 8 bases; unmatched junction bases: 7. The V gene's germline CDR1 is GTSNPN and CDR2 SVGIG (reference sequence). CDR3 sequence: CAWRALAGGRDEQFF. The CDR3 coding sequence is TGTGCCTGGAGGGCACTAGCGGGGGGGAGGGATGAGCAGTTCTTC.

The gene calls are TRBV2 and TRBJ2-1; 7 nucleotides line up with TRBD2. Germline V gene lookup returns CDR1 SNHLY and CDR2 FYNNEI. V lost 8 bases, J lost 4 bases, and 8 bases stayed unmatched. There are 14 residues in the CDR3. CDR3 loop: CASGASGTYNEQFF. The DNA of the CDR3 is TGTGCCAGCGGCGCTAGCGGAACATACAATGAGCAGTTCTTC. Using reference TRBV2 and TRBJ2-1 for the parts outside the CDR3, the full variable domain is EPEVTQTPSHQVTQMGQEVILRCVPISNHLYFYWYRQILGQKVEFLVSFYNNEISEKSEIFDDQFSVERPDGSNFTLKIRSTKLEDSAMYFCASGASGTYNEQFFGPGTRLTVL.

This clonotype was observed at least ten times. The chain carries TRBV7-9 and TRBJ2-7; D may match TRBD1 or TRBD2 (6 bases each). V shed 7 bases and J shed 0 bases, with 16 bases lying between them. The V gene's germline CDR1 is SEHNR and CDR2 FQNEAQ (reference sequence). The CDR3 has 15 residues. CDR3 protein: CASTPKGGTSYEQYF. For the CDR3, the DNA is TGTGCCAGCACCCCTAAGGGGGGAACCTCCTACGAGCAGTACTTC.

This clonotype was seen many times. This chain uses TRBV27 with TRBJ1-5; D gene ambiguous. The V gene lost 2 bases and the J gene lost 4 bases, with 15 bases spanning the gap. Germline lookup yields CDR1 MNHEY and CDR2 SMNVEV (reference sequence). The CDR3 is 16 amino acids. Written as DNA, the CDR3 is TGTGCCAGCAGTTTAAGGGCTGGGTTGGATAATCAGCCCCAGCATTTT. Protein sequence: CASSLRAGLDNQPQHF.

This clonotype was seen at least ten times. The chain has TRBV12-3 or TRBV12-4 and TRBJ2-7; maybe TRBD1 (6 bases). The germline V and J ends were trimmed by 3 bases and 3 bases, with 15 bases remaining between them. The CDR3 sequence is 15 residues long. The CDR3 region has the DNA TGTGCCAGCAGTTTTATACAGGGTTCTCACTACGAGCAGTACTTC. It yields the protein CASSFIQGSHYEQYF.

This clonotype was seen more than once but under ten times. This sequence joins TRBV20-1 and TRBJ1-1; tentatively, D is TRBD1 (5 bases). The CDR3 is 13 residues long. Germline V CDR1 and CDR2: DFQATT, SNEGSKA (reference sequence). Trimming removed 1 base at V and 4 bases at J, with 10 bases between. The CDR3 sequence is CSARGSGVTEAFF. CDR3 coding DNA: TGCAGTGCTAGAGGATCGGGGGTCACTGAAGCTTTCTTT.

This clonotype has a count of ten or more. This rearrangement joins TRBV20-1 to TRBJ1-1; D is possibly TRBD1 (5 bases). With 4 bases removed from V and 6 bases from J, the gap between germline ends came to 15 bases. The CDR3 consists of 13 residues. The germline CDR1 and CDR2 sequences are DFQATT and SNEGSKA (reference sequence). This CDR3 is CSAIPGDESEAFF. The CDR3 DNA reads TGCAGTGCTATCCCGGGGGATGAATCTGAAGCTTTCTTT.

This clonotype has just a few counts. The rearrangement joins TRBV2 to TRBJ2-7; 12 bases map to TRBD1. In germline, CDR1 is SNHLY, CDR2 FYNNEI. The CDR3 extends over 13 amino acids. Losses at the gene ends were 10 bases for V and 6 bases for J; bases not matched to a gene: 7. The CDR3, as DNA: TGTGCCACTCTTGGGACAGGGGGCGGCGAGCAGTACTTC. Translating it yields CATLGTGGGEQYF.

This clonotype was seen many times. CDR3 residues: CASSQCPDRGAKNIQYF. CDR3 bases: TGCGCCAGCAGTCAATGTCCGGACAGGGGAGCCAAAAACATTCAGTACTTC. This chain uses TRBV23-1 with TRBJ2-4, with TRBD1 matching 9 bases. TRBV23-1 is annotated as an ORF whose role is uncertain. Trimming removed 1 base from V and 0 bases from J; junction bases left unmatched: 4. There are 17 residues in the CDR3.

This clonotype was seen ten or more times. V and J are TRBV9 and TRBJ2-7, with 14 bases aligning to TRBD2. V shed 4 bases, J shed 1 base, and the junction held 10 bases outside the gene matches. Germline CDR1 SGDLS, CDR2 YYNGEE. The CDR3 totals 18 residues. The CDR3 DNA follows: TGTGCCAGCAGCCCTAAGCAGGGACTAGCGGGGGAATCCTACGAGCAGTACTTC. It translates to CASSPKQGLAGESYEQYF. Filled out from reference TRBV9 and TRBJ2-7, the complete variable domain reads DSGVTQTPKHLITATGQRVTLRCSPRSGDLSVYWYQQSLDQGLQFLIQYYNGEERAKGNILERFSAQQFPDLHSELNLSSLELGDSALYFCASSPKQGLAGESYEQYFGPGTRLTVT.

Ten or more counts support this clonotype. This sequence joins TRBV14 and TRBJ1-1, with a tentative D call TRBD1 (5 bases). With 1 base removed from V and 6 bases from J, the gap between germline ends came to 9 bases. The CDR3 runs 13 residues. From germline, CDR1 is SGHDN and CDR2 FVKESK. The CDR3 here is CASSQGMGAEAFF. As DNA, the CDR3 is TGTGCCAGCAGCCAAGGTATGGGGGCTGAAGCTTTCTTT. Variable domain in full (rest from reference TRBV14 and TRBJ1-1): EAGVTQFPSHSVIEKGQTVTLRCDPISGHDNLYWYRRVMGKEIKFLLHFVKESKQDESGMPNNRFLAERTGGTYSTLKVQPAELEDSGVYFCASSQGMGAEAFFGQGTRLTVV.

The sample holds many counts of this clonotype. The V call is TRBV18, the J call TRBJ2-7; D is perhaps TRBD1 (6 bases). This CDR3 has 15 amino acids. V lost 3 bases and J lost 2, with 14 bases in between. CDR1 is KGHSH and CDR2 is LQKENI in the germline V gene. Written as DNA, the CDR3 is TGTGCCAGCTCACCTGGACAGAGTAAAACCTACGAGCAGTACTTC. Translating gives CASSPGQSKTYEQYF.

This clonotype was found many times. The J gene is TRBJ2-4, the V gene TRBV7-3; a weak D match, TRBD2 (6 bases). The V gene's germline CDR1 is SGHTA and CDR2 FQGTGA. V lost 4 bases and J 6 bases, leaving 10 bases between the germline ends. The length of the CDR3 is 13 residues. The CDR3 is CASSSGTPNIQYF. The CDR3 DNA reads TGTGCCAGCAGCTCCGGGACTCCAAACATTCAGTACTTC.

V usage is TRBV7-2 and J usage is TRBJ1-1; D gene uncertain. Germline V gene data show CDR1 as SGHTA and CDR2 as FQGNSA. This CDR3 has 14 amino acids. V lost 0 bases and J lost 5, with 10 bases in between. In nucleotides, the CDR3 is TGTGCCAGCAGCTTAGCAGGTAGCGAAACTGAAGCTTTCTTT. Translated: CASSLAGSETEAFF.

This clonotype appeared many times. The V and J genes are TRBV6-5 and TRBJ2-5; 7 nucleotides line up with TRBD2. The CDR3 totals 15 residues. V lost 5 bases and J lost 3; bases outside the gene matches: 9. Germline assignment: CDR1 MNHEY and CDR2 SVGAGI. The DNA of the CDR3 is TGTGCCAGCAGTGGCTGGGCGGGGGATGAAGAGACCCAGTACTTC. It is translated as CASSGWAGDEETQYF.

This clonotype appeared many times. The genes are TRBV2 and TRBJ2-3; TRBD2 matches at 9 bases. This CDR3 has 15 residues. Germline loops: CDR1 SNHLY, CDR2 FYNNEI. V was clipped by 7 bases and J by 3 bases; unmatched bases: 8. CDR3 region: CASMIAGGPTDTQYF. The CDR3 DNA reads as TGTGCCAGCATGATCGCGGGAGGGCCGACAGATACGCAGTATTTT.